This TCR beta chain was documented in a study of T-cell reconstitution after alpha-beta-depleted transplantation in children. Study observations and caveats: Expanded graft clones, several hundred of them, were reportedly the source of alpha-beta T cells about two months after transplant. Some patients' high day-60 TCRbeta diversity was attributed to recipient cells surviving conditioning. T-cell counts and diversity at one year post-transplant came mainly from newly produced T cells.

Preparing the TCRbeta library involved the use of unique molecular identifiers. MiXCR, applied by TCRdb to the PCR reads, yields one record per CDR3 protein. The data contain 250,000 to 300,000 distinct CDR3 sequences, roughly 7.8% of them singletons. This clonotype was seen repeatedly, ten times or more. Its antigen is still unknown. V gave up 4 bases and J gave up 2 bases, with 18 bases separating them. CDR3 length: 16 amino acids. Germline CDR1 and CDR2: SGHKS and YYEKEE (reference sequence). This chain uses TRBV5-5 with TRBJ2-5; possibly TRBD2 for D (5 bases). The source is a female patient aged 2 to 10 who had a stem cell transplant for Fanconi anemia, so the T cells may come from the graft donor. This specimen consisted of peripheral blood, obtained 360 days after TCRalphabeta/CD19-depleted stem cell transplant. The CDR3 DNA follows: TGTGCCAGCAGCCAACTAGTCCCACGTTCTCAAGAGACCCAGTACTTC. It codes for CASSQLVPRSQETQYF.